These T cell receptor beta chains were read from a single sample in a study of T cell responses to AZD1222 COVID-19 vaccine. The protocol was immunoSEQ multiplex PCR, while the TCRdb copy is restricted to in-frame clones and leaves out a portion. The sample has 120,000 to 150,000 clones, roughly four fifths seen once; the top ten hold around 4.3%. Sequenced material: peripheral blood, taken on day 0 of MenACWY control vaccination. These receptors all come from an adult in good health. CDR3s include the opening cysteine and the closing phenylalanine or tryptophan. The order of the fields is D gene, J gene, CDR3 length, clone size, V gene, CDR3 protein, CDR3 DNA. D genes are given only for firm matches. Rows may omit the clone size; those that give it use once, few, many or a size class.

TRBD1 TRBJ2-2 15 NA TRBV11-1 CASSHGQGIAGELFF TGTGCCAGCAGCCACGGACAGGGGATCGCCGGGGAGCTGTTTTTT
NA TRBJ1-1 13 NA TRBV12-3/TRBV12-4 CASSLARVGEAFF TGTGCCAGCAGTTTAGCCAGGGTTGGTGAAGCTTTCTTT
NA TRBJ1-4 16 NA TRBV25-1 CASSEGSGYEGEKLFF TGTGCCAGCAGTGAAGGAAGCGGTTACGAAGGGGAAAAACTGTTTTTT
NA TRBJ1-2 16 NA TRBV28 CASSTSSGTPPYGYTF TGTGCCAGCAGTACATCGAGCGGGACACCACCTTATGGCTACACCTTC
NA TRBJ1-2 13 NA TRBV18 CASSPDRSSGYTF TGTGCCAGCTCACCCGACAGGTCAAGTGGCTACACCTTC
NA TRBJ1-2 15 NA TRBV7-2 CASSSVAGRVYGYTF TGTGCCAGCAGTTCGGTCGCCGGCAGGGTCTATGGCTACACCTTC
NA TRBJ1-2 13 once TRBV4-2 CASSRGDVYGYTF TGTGCCAGCAGCCGAGGAGACGTGTATGGCTACACCTTC
NA TRBJ1-6 14 NA TRBV7-9 CASSSRTENSPLHF TGTGCCAGCAGCTCGAGGACAGAAAATTCACCCCTCCACTTT
NA TRBJ1-1 12 few TRBV11-2 CASQESGRKAFF TGTGCCAGCCAAGAATCAGGCCGTAAAGCTTTCTTT
NA TRBJ1-1 14 NA TRBV13 CASTPPEGGGEAFF TGTGCCAGCACCCCCCCGGAGGGTGGGGGTGAAGCTTTCTTT
NA TRBJ1-1 15 NA TRBV10-2 CASSESGQMNTEAFF TGCGCCAGCAGTGAGTCTGGGCAGATGAACACTGAAGCTTTCTTT
NA TRBJ2-5 15 NA TRBV29-1 CSVEVLDSARETQYF TGCAGCGTTGAAGTTTTAGACAGTGCGCGCGAGACCCAGTACTTC